These 10 T cell receptor beta chains were all obtained from the same sample, sequenced in a study of T cell repertoires in cytomegalovirus infection. In TCRdb, the reads were re-called with MiXCR into one record per CDR3 protein. The sample contains around 530,000 distinct CDR3 sequences, less than 30% of which appear only once. The specimen was PBMCs. All receptors come from a human donor in good health (CMV status not recorded). Some clones in this sample may be carry-over from other donors' samples.

The gene calls are TRBV18 and TRBJ1-1; weak D call: TRBD1 (5 bases). Trimming stripped 7 bases from V and 8 bases from J, with 14 bases between. Germline assignment: CDR1 KGHSH and CDR2 LQKENI. The CDR3 covers 12 residues. CDR3 sequence reads: CASLGGRTEAFF. Here the CDR3 DNA reads TGTGCCAGCTTAGGTGGCAGGACAGAAGCTTTCTTT.

This clonotype was seen many times. This rearrangement joins TRBV7-8 to TRBJ2-3; 7 bases are a match to TRBD1. The germline gives CDR1 SGHVS, CDR2 FQNEAQ. V shed 4 bases, J shed 2 bases, and the junction held 12 bases outside the gene matches. The CDR3 length is 17 residues. The CDR3 bases are TGTGCCAGCAGCTCCCTACCGACAGGGTTAAACACAGATACGCAGTATTTT. It is translated as CASSSLPTGLNTDTQYF.

This clonotype was detected a few times. The rearrangement links TRBV7-2 to TRBJ2-2; a weak D match, TRBD1 (6 bases). Germline V gene lookup returns CDR1 SGHTA and CDR2 FQGNSA. This CDR3 comprises 15 residues. V was shortened by 2 bases and J by 8 bases, with 15 bases between the two germline ends. The CDR3 sequence: CASSLFGDNRGELFF. Here the CDR3 DNA reads TGTGCCAGCAGCTTATTCGGGGACAACCGAGGGGAGCTGTTTTTT.

The V gene is TRBV7-8, the J gene TRBJ1-3, with D tentatively TRBD1 (5 bases). Germline V CDR1 and CDR2: SGHVS, FQNEAQ. The CDR3 loop spans 13 amino acids. V was cut by 7 bases and J by 4 bases, with 11 bases left in between. The CDR3 nucleotides are TGTGCCAGCACCCGGGGCGGCGGAAACACCATATATTTT. It specifies CASTRGGGNTIYF.

The chain combines TRBV19 with TRBJ2-2; 10 bases are shared with TRBD2. V shed 5 bases, J shed 1 base, and the junction held 7 bases outside the gene matches. Germline V lookup: CDR1 LNHDA, CDR2 SQIVND (reference sequence). CDR3 size: 17 residues. The CDR3 reads CASSYSWTSGNTGELFF. The CDR3 nucleotides read TGTGCCAGTAGTTACAGCTGGACTAGCGGGAACACCGGGGAGCTGTTTTTT. The complete variable domain, with remaining parts taken from reference TRBV19 and TRBJ2-2, reads DGGITQSPKYLFRKEGQNVTLSCEQNLNHDAMYWYRQDPGQGLRLIYYSQIVNDFQKGDIAEGYSVSREKKESFPLTVTSAQKNPTAFYLCASSYSWTSGNTGELFFGEGSRLTVL.

This clonotype was seen once. The V and J genes are TRBV29-1 and TRBJ2-1; tentatively, D is TRBD1 (5 bases). The germline CDR1 and CDR2 sequences are SQVTM and ANQGSEA. V gave up 6 bases and J gave up 0 bases, with 15 bases separating them. The CDR3 is 15 residues long. The CDR3 DNA reads as TGCAGCGTCGACAGACGGACAAGCTCCTACAATGAGCAGTTCTTC. It encodes CSVDRRTSSYNEQFF.

The chain employs TRBV20-1 and TRBJ2-7; 7 positions agree with TRBD2. CDR3 size: 14 residues. From germline, CDR1 is DFQATT and CDR2 SNEGSKA (reference sequence). V gave up 5 bases and J gave up 2 bases; unmatched junction bases: 9. The CDR3 DNA follows: TGCAGTGCTCCGGGGCGAGCGGGGACCTACGAGCAGTACTTC. Protein: CSAPGRAGTYEQYF.

The chain couples TRBV12-3 or TRBV12-4 to TRBJ2-1; D might be TRBD2 (5 bases). CDR3 length: 17 residues. V lost 3 bases to trimming and J lost 5 bases, with 20 bases between them. The CDR3 DNA sequence: TGTGCCAGCAGTTTCGTATTTGGAAGCGGTACGCACAATGAGCAGTTCTTC. Protein: CASSFVFGSGTHNEQFF.

In this sample, this clonotype turned up many times. This chain uses TRBV7-2 with TRBJ1-1, with D possibly TRBD1 on 5 matching bases. CDR1 SGHTA and CDR2 FQGNSA come from the germline V gene. V lost 2 bases and J 3 bases, leaving 7 bases between the germline ends. CDR3 size: 13 residues. CDR3 protein: CASSLWGDTEAFF. CDR3 sequence (DNA): TGTGCCAGCAGCTTATGGGGGGACACTGAAGCTTTCTTT.

In this sample, this clonotype turned up a few times. The chain employs TRBV29-1 and TRBJ2-1; TRBD2 matches at 9 bases. V shed 5 bases, J shed 3 bases, and the junction held 5 bases outside the gene matches. Germline V gene lookup returns CDR1 SQVTM and CDR2 ANQGSEA. CDR3 length: 14 residues. The CDR3 DNA follows: TGCAGCGTTAGTGCACTAGCGGGCTACAATGAGCAGTTCTTC. Protein sequence: CSVSALAGYNEQFF.